This T cell receptor beta chain was recovered during a study of blood T cell repertoires in COVID-19. Across the study: Whether acute or convalescent, the COVID-19 samples came from the United States, Italy and Spain. The analysed material was cDNA or gDNA that came from T cells, B-cell-depleted T cells, or PBMCs.

As handled by the study authors: Using reference gene primer amplification, nucleated cell counts were estimated. Assay: immunoSEQ multiplex PCR; the TCRdb copy retains only in-frame clones and omits some. From that table come the V and J calls and clone size; the DNA was used to work out D and trimming. This sample carries 200,000 or so clones, less than 90% of them seen once, and the ten largest clones take 5.1%. Trimming removed 9 bases from V and 2 bases from J; junction bases left unmatched: 9. This CDR3 spans 14 amino acids. Germline CDR1 and CDR2: SGHTS and YDEGEE. The sample was peripheral blood. V gene TRBV5-8 combines with J gene TRBJ2-3; 7 nucleotides align to TRBD1. The TCR comes from a woman between 55 and 75 years old who had recovered from COVID-19. The CDR3 DNA follows: TGTGCCAAACGCCGGGACAGCCTCACAGATACGCAGTATTTT. This encodes CAKRRDSLTDTQYF.